The present entry profiles one TCR beta chain with its context. No antigen is known for it. The data belong to a study of cytomegalovirus exposure and HLA in healthy donors. Study-level results: Researchers reported in a later analysis that a missense DCLRE1C variant was tied to TCR beta V- and J-gene trimming. High specificity and sensitivity for cytomegalovirus status were reported for the classifier. Indistinguishable V segments, including TRBV6-2 and TRBV6-3, were excluded.

V lost 5 bases to trimming and J lost 9 bases, with 17 bases between them. The CDR3 length is 13 residues. Germline values: CDR1 MNHNY, CDR2 SVGAGI (reference sequence). PCR primers comprised 60 Vbeta and 13 Jbeta primers. Source study methods: Tens of millions of unique TCR beta chains, about 12 million shared, were counted in a later analysis. Clones were sequenced by immunoSEQ multiplex PCR, and TCRdb holds only the in-frame ones, with some missing. The V and J calls and the clone size are those of that table, but D and trimming were determined from the DNA. Among hundreds of thousands of clones listed, approximately 83% were seen once.

This sequence was found in a girl between 10 and 17 years old in good health and CMV-seronegative. This chain connects TRBV6-6 to TRBJ2-7, with D perhaps TRBD1 (6 bases). Input material: PBMCs. As DNA, the CDR3 is TGTGCCAGCAGTGCGGATAACAGGGATGGGCAGTACTTC. Translated, it gives CASSADNRDGQYF.